A selection of T cell receptor beta chains follows, all from one sample in a study of blood T cells in healthy people across ages. MiXCR, applied by TCRdb to the 5' RACE reads, yields one record per CDR3 protein. The top ten hold roughly 17% of the sample, which has some 790,000 distinct CDR3 sequences, more than 25% seen once. Sample: blood. The source is a woman over 75 in good health. CDR3s include the opening cysteine and the closing phenylalanine or tryptophan. D genes are given only for firm matches. Not every row has a clone size; where given, it reads once, few, many or a size class.

D	size	V	J	DNA	CDR3
-	-	TRBV3-1	TRBJ2-3	TGTGCCAGCACCCCCAGACAGGCTAGCACAGATACGCAGTATTTT	CASTPRQASTDTQYF
-	-	TRBV20-1	TRBJ2-3	TGCAATGCGAGAGTGCATAGCACAGATACGCAGTATTTT	CNARVHSTDTQYF
TRBD1	-	TRBV28	TRBJ2-5	TGTGCCAGCAGAGTCGACAGGGGGCGGGGGACCCAGTACTTC	CASRVDRGRGTQYF
TRBD2	many	TRBV28	TRBJ2-7	TGTGCCAGCAGTTTCCTGGGACTAGCGGGGGGACAAGCCTACGAGCAGTACTTC	CASSFLGLAGGQAYEQYF
-	many	TRBV5-1	TRBJ2-1	TGCGCCAGCAGGGTGGTGGGCAGAAGCAATGAGCAGTTCTTC	CASRVVGRSNEQFF
-	-	TRBV29-1	TRBJ1-5	TGCAGCGTTGAAGAGGGAGGGGAAGCTCAGGGCAATCAGCCCCAGCATTTT	CSVEEGGEAQGNQPQHF
-	many	TRBV20-1	TRBJ1-2	TGCAGTGCTAGAGATTGGCTGGGGGATGGCTACACCTTC	CSARDWLGDGYTF
-	-	TRBV4-1	TRBJ2-5	TGCGCCAGCAGCCAAGAAATTGTGGAGACCCAGTACTTC	CASSQEIVETQYF
-	-	TRBV5-6	TRBJ1-3	TGTGCCAGCAGCCTCACAGGGCAAGCTGGAAACACCATATATTTT	CASSLTGQAGNTIYF
TRBD2	-	TRBV12-3/TRBV12-4	TRBJ2-3	TGTGCCAGCCGTCCAGCGGGGGCCGCAGATGTGCAGTATTTT	CASRPAGAADVQYF
-	-	TRBV6-1	TRBJ2-1	TGTGCCAGCGGTTCGGGGGTCTCCTACAATGAGCAGTTCTTC	CASGSGVSYNEQFF
TRBD1	many	TRBV5-1	TRBJ1-2	TGCGCCAGCAGCTTGACGGGACAGCAATATGGCTACACCTTC	CASSLTGQQYGYTF
TRBD2	once	TRBV7-2	TRBJ2-1	TGTGCCAGCAGCGCCGGCGGGGGGCGGGTTGAGCAGTTCTTC	CASSAGGGRVEQFF
TRBD1	-	TRBV24-1	TRBJ1-1	TGTGCCACCAGTGAGGGGGGTCGGACAGGGAGAGATGAAGCTTTCTTT	CATSEGGRTGRDEAFF
TRBD2	many	TRBV3-1	TRBJ2-7	TGTGCCAGCAGCCAAGATCCGCGTCTGGAGCGGGGGAACGAGCAGTACTTC	CASSQDPRLERGNEQYF
-	many	TRBV7-2	TRBJ1-4	TGTGCCAGCAGCTTAGGGGGCGCAGGTCCTGAAAAACTGTTTTTT	CASSLGGAGPEKLFF
-	many	TRBV7-3	TRBJ1-2	TGTGCCAGCCTACCGACACTTAACTATGGCTACACCTTC	CASLPTLNYGYTF
TRBD1	-	TRBV11-2	TRBJ1-1	TGTGCCAGCGGCCACCGGGACAGCGGAAACACTGAAGCTTTCTTT	CASGHRDSGNTEAFF
-	few	TRBV10-1	TRBJ2-5	TGCGCCAGTAACAGGGCGGAGGAGACCCAGTACTTC	CASNRAEETQYF
-	-	TRBV20-1	TRBJ1-3	TGCAGTGCTAGAGATGCCCGGGCCTTAGGAAACACCATATATTTT	CSARDARALGNTIYF
-	-	TRBV12-5	TRBJ1-6	TGTGCTAGTGGTTTGTTCCCAAATTCACCCCTCCACTTT	CASGLFPNSPLHF
-	-	TRBV27	TRBJ1-4	TGTGCCAGCAGTCCCCTCCCCAGTAATGAAAAACGGTTTTTT	CASSPLPSNEKRFF
-	-	TRBV5-4	TRBJ1-2	TGTGCCAGCAGCTTGGACAGGGTTGGCTCTGGCTACACCTTC	CASSLDRVGSGYTF
-	many	TRBV18	TRBJ1-2	TGTGCCAGCTCAATTGACGAAAGAGCTAACTATGGCTACACCTTC	CASSIDERANYGYTF
-	many	TRBV7-2	TRBJ1-6	TGTGCCAGCAGCTCCCAGGGCAGTGGGAATTCACCCCTCCACTTT	CASSSQGSGNSPLHF
-	few	TRBV5-1	TRBJ2-2	TGCGCCAGCAGCTTGGACCCCCGAGGGGAGCTGTTTTTT	CASSLDPRGELFF